This T cell receptor beta chain came from a study of T cell responses to AZD1222 COVID-19 vaccine. On the study more broadly: Pooled samples include second doses given at about 4 or 12 weeks.

Study-wide findings and caveats: After the peak T cell response, and only then, were repertoires sampled. Donors were mostly white British, more females; clonal diversity possibly underestimated. Across spike, vaccine-associated CD4 TCRs were found, dominant at 160-218 and 743-854.

A note on this clone: The target antigen is unknown.

This CDR3 has 15 residues. CDR1 is MNHEY and CDR2 is SVGAGI in the germline V gene. V shed 4 bases and J shed 4 bases, with 16 bases lying between them. TCRdb's copy holds only in-frame clones and misses some; the assay was immunoSEQ multiplex PCR. Of around 99,000 clones in the sample, around 89% were seen once. The sequence came from an adult in good health. The rearrangement uses TRBV6-5 and TRBJ2-5, with D possibly TRBD1 on 6 matching bases. The sample consisted of peripheral blood, taken on day 0 of AZD1222 vaccination. For the CDR3, the DNA is TGTGCCAGCAGTTTCGACTATAACAGGGCAGAGACCCAGTACTTC. It is translated as CASSFDYNRAETQYF.